Listed below are T cell receptor beta chains from one sample, sequenced in a study of brain T cells in children with intractable seizures. The data were produced by immunoSEQ multiplex PCR, yet TCRdb's version contains in-frame clones alone and is incomplete. The sample holds 340,000 or so clones; 93% are singletons and the top ten take 5% to 7%. The sequences come from peripheral blood, collected less than 6 months after surgery. These receptors originate from a boy under three years old with tuberous sclerosis and intractable seizures. The CDR3 runs from the conserved cysteine through the conserved F or W. A D gene is named only where the DNA matches it firmly. Rows may omit the clone size; those that give it use once, few, many or a size class.

V gene: TRBV4-2; clone size: NA; D gene: TRBD2; J gene: TRBJ2-3; CDR3 protein: CASSQGGGAPDTQYF; CDR3 DNA: TGTGCCAGCAGCCAAGGCGGGGGGGCTCCAGATACGCAGTATTTT
V gene: TRBV5-1; clone size: few; D gene: NA; J gene: TRBJ2-5; CDR3 protein: CASSLQETQYF; CDR3 DNA: TGCGCCAGCAGCTTACAAGAGACCCAGTACTTC
V gene: TRBV3-1/TRBV3-2; clone size: NA; D gene: NA; J gene: TRBJ1-2; CDR3 protein: CASSQSTGIYGYTF; CDR3 DNA: TGTGCCAGCAGCCAATCGACGGGGATCTATGGCTACACCTTC
V gene: TRBV7-9; clone size: NA; D gene: TRBD1; J gene: TRBJ1-6; CDR3 protein: CASSLATGGNSPLHF; CDR3 DNA: TGTGCCAGCAGCTTAGCCACAGGGGGGAATTCACCCCTCCACTTT
V gene: TRBV11-2; clone size: NA; D gene: TRBD2; J gene: TRBJ2-7; CDR3 protein: CASSLVSGGYEQYF; CDR3 DNA: TGTGCCAGCAGCTTAGTTAGCGGGGGGTACGAGCAGTACTTC
V gene: TRBV5-6; clone size: NA; D gene: NA; J gene: TRBJ2-7; CDR3 protein: CASILSREKDEQYF; CDR3 DNA: TGTGCCAGCATCCTCTCCAGGGAGAAGGACGAGCAGTACTTC
V gene: TRBV28; clone size: once; D gene: TRBD1; J gene: TRBJ1-2; CDR3 protein: CASSKGQGGGYTF; CDR3 DNA: TGTGCCAGCAGTAAGGGACAGGGGGGTGGCTACACCTTC
V gene: TRBV5-4; clone size: NA; D gene: NA; J gene: TRBJ1-2; CDR3 protein: CASSFGPAGGYGYTF; CDR3 DNA: TGTGCCAGCAGCTTCGGTCCGGCAGGAGGCTATGGCTACACCTTC
V gene: TRBV5-1; clone size: once; D gene: TRBD2; J gene: TRBJ2-5; CDR3 protein: CASSLVAGGVVGERETQYF; CDR3 DNA: TGCGCCAGCAGCTTGGTGGCGGGAGGGGTGGTAGGCGAACGAGAGACCCAGTACTTC
V gene: TRBV30; clone size: NA; D gene: NA; J gene: TRBJ1-2; CDR3 protein: CALIPLYIADPKEYGYTF; CDR3 DNA: TGTGCCTTGATTCCCCTGTACATAGCGGACCCCAAAGAGTATGGCTACACCTTC
V gene: TRBV7-8; clone size: NA; D gene: TRBD1; J gene: TRBJ1-2; CDR3 protein: CASSTRGRGYTF; CDR3 DNA: TGTGCCAGCAGCACCAGGGGGCGAGGCTACACCTTC
V gene: TRBV25-1; clone size: NA; D gene: NA; J gene: TRBJ1-1; CDR3 protein: CASNRGRETEAFF; CDR3 DNA: TGTGCCAGCAACCGCGGGAGGGAAACTGAAGCTTTCTTT
V gene: TRBV30; clone size: NA; D gene: NA; J gene: TRBJ2-7; CDR3 protein: CAWTLGLGALYEQYF; CDR3 DNA: TGTGCCTGGACTTTGGGCTTGGGAGCTTTGTACGAGCAGTACTTC
V gene: TRBV5-1; clone size: NA; D gene: NA; J gene: TRBJ2-1; CDR3 protein: CASSLKLNYYNEQFF; CDR3 DNA: TGCGCCAGCAGCTTGAAGCTCAATTACTACAATGAGCAGTTCTTC
V gene: TRBV9; clone size: NA; D gene: NA; J gene: TRBJ1-1; CDR3 protein: CASSVEGNTEAFF; CDR3 DNA: TGTGCCAGCAGCGTAGAAGGGAACACTGAAGCTTTCTTT
V gene: TRBV12-3/TRBV12-4; clone size: NA; D gene: NA; J gene: TRBJ2-7; CDR3 protein: CATRDGLSYEQYF; CDR3 DNA: TGTGCCACCCGCGACGGACTCTCCTACGAGCAGTACTTC
V gene: TRBV24-1; clone size: NA; D gene: TRBD1; J gene: TRBJ2-5; CDR3 protein: CATSDPREQGVETQYF; CDR3 DNA: TGTGCCACCAGTGATCCACGGGAACAGGGGGTAGAGACCCAGTACTTC
V gene: TRBV5-4; clone size: once; D gene: TRBD1; J gene: TRBJ2-7; CDR3 protein: CASSLAPTGGYEQYF; CDR3 DNA: TGTGCCAGCAGCTTGGCCCCGACAGGGGGGTACGAGCAGTACTTC
V gene: TRBV7-2; clone size: NA; D gene: NA; J gene: TRBJ2-7; CDR3 protein: CASSLEASSNYEQYF; CDR3 DNA: TGTGCCAGCAGCTTAGAAGCCAGTAGTAACTACGAGCAGTACTTC
V gene: TRBV6-5; clone size: once; D gene: NA; J gene: TRBJ1-2; CDR3 protein: CASSYGGTALYGYTF; CDR3 DNA: TGTGCCAGCAGTTACGGGGGTACAGCACTCTATGGCTACACCTTC
V gene: TRBV4-1; clone size: NA; D gene: NA; J gene: TRBJ2-7; CDR3 protein: CASSHPGYSSYEQYF; CDR3 DNA: TGCGCCAGCAGCCACCCAGGTTACAGCTCCTACGAGCAGTACTTC
V gene: TRBV2; clone size: NA; D gene: NA; J gene: TRBJ1-1; CDR3 protein: CASSAGHRNTEAFF; CDR3 DNA: TGTGCCAGCAGTGCGGGACATCGAAACACTGAAGCTTTCTTT
V gene: TRBV6-1; clone size: NA; D gene: NA; J gene: TRBJ1-5; CDR3 protein: CASSESTVISNQPQHF; CDR3 DNA: TGTGCCAGCAGTGAATCCACAGTGATTAGCAATCAGCCCCAGCATTTT
V gene: TRBV20-1; clone size: few; D gene: NA; J gene: TRBJ1-2; CDR3 protein: CSASAGYTF; CDR3 DNA: TGCAGTGCTAGTGCTGGCTACACCTTC
V gene: TRBV2; clone size: NA; D gene: TRBD1; J gene: TRBJ2-7; CDR3 protein: CASSDRQGSYEQYF; CDR3 DNA: TGTGCCAGCAGTGACCGACAGGGTTCCTACGAGCAGTACTTC
V gene: TRBV27; clone size: few; D gene: NA; J gene: TRBJ1-4; CDR3 protein: CASSLRPLPATNEKLFF; CDR3 DNA: TGTGCCAGCAGTTTAAGACCTCTCCCCGCAACTAATGAAAAACTGTTTTTT
V gene: TRBV7-9; clone size: once; D gene: NA; J gene: TRBJ2-1; CDR3 protein: CASSHPGTRHNEQFF; CDR3 DNA: TGTGCCAGCAGCCACCCCGGGACTCGACACAATGAGCAGTTCTTC
V gene: TRBV5-8; clone size: NA; D gene: NA; J gene: TRBJ1-2; CDR3 protein: CASSLGKRVNYGYTF; CDR3 DNA: TGTGCCAGCAGCTTGGGGAAGAGGGTGAACTATGGCTACACCTTC
V gene: TRBV5-4; clone size: NA; D gene: NA; J gene: TRBJ2-7; CDR3 protein: CASSLSLSPYEQYF; CDR3 DNA: TGTGCCAGCAGCTTGTCCCTATCCCCCTACGAGCAGTACTTC